This TCR beta chain was sequenced during a study of regulatory T cells in long-lasting Graves disease. Turning to the study itself: Recently diagnosed Graves' patients had received antithyroid drugs for under 3 months. General study points: Persistent disease samples used TRBV28, TRBJ1-2 and TRBJ2-5 preferentially. Persistent Graves' disease cases displayed lower TCR diversity than newly diagnosed ones.

In the case of this clonotype: The antigen is not known.

Germline CDR1 is ENHRY and CDR2 is SYGVKD. Trimming stripped 3 bases from V and 2 bases from J, with 15 bases between. The CDR3 spans 16 residues. With iRepertoire HTBI primers and Arm-PCR of CDR3 regions, TCR beta libraries were built. TCRdb re-analysed the multiplex PCR reads in MiXCR, keeping a single row per CDR3 protein. The profile covers about 320,000 distinct CDR3 sequences, with 18% appearing a single time and about 38% taken by the ten largest. Time point in this sample: newly diagnosed GD, antithyroid drugs for less than 3 months. Extracted PBMC RNA gave rise to the TCR library. The sequence was obtained from a female donor with Graves disease. The input for sequencing was peripheral blood mononuclear cells (PBMCs), taken at new diagnosis, from a patient treated with antithyroid drugs. The chain employs TRBV10-3 and TRBJ2-3, with D hard to call. As DNA, the CDR3 is TGTGCCATCAGTGATTCCGAAACGGGTATCACAGATACGCAGTATTTT. Protein product: CAISDSETGITDTQYF.